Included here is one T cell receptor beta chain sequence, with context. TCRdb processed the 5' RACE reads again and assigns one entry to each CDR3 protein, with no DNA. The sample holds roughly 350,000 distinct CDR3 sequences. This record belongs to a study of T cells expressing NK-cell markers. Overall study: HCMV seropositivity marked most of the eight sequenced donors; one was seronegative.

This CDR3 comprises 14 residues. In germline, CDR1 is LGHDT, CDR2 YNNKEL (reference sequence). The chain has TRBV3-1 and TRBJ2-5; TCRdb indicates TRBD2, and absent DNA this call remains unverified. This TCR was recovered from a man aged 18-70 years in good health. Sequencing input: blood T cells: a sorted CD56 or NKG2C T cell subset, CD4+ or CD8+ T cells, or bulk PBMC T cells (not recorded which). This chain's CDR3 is CASSYGTSQETQYF.